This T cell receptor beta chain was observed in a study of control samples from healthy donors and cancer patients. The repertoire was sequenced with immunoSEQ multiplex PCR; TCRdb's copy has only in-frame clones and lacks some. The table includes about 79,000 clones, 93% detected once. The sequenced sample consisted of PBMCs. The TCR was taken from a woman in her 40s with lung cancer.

The CDR3 DNA sequence: TGTGCCAGCAGTTACGCAGTAGGCAACCCGACTGAAGCTTTCTTT. It translates to CASSYAVGNPTEAFF. The rearrangement joins TRBV6-4 to TRBJ1-1; D is uncertain. This CDR3 has 15 amino acids. Trimming pared 5 bases from V and 5 bases from J, leaving 18 bases between. The germline V gene has CDR1 MRHNA and CDR2 SNTAGT.